The rows below give T cell receptor beta chains drawn from one sample of a study of OX40 agonist ivuxolimab in advanced cancers. Measured with immunoSEQ multiplex PCR; TCRdb has only the in-frame clones, and not every one. The sample lists around 40,000 clones; more than 75% were seen once. Specimen: CD4+ or CD8+ T cells sorted from blood, collected in a trial of the OX40 agonist ivuxolimab. The receptors shown here come from an adult with an advanced solid tumor such as melanoma, head and neck, liver or kidney cancer. The CDR3 runs from the conserved cysteine through the conserved F or W. Clone size is stated in some rows and not others, as once, few, many or a class when expanded.

size	V	length	J	CDR3
NA	TRBV19	13	TRBJ2-7	CASSNWKAYEQYF
NA	TRBV7-9	15	TRBJ1-3	CASSQPGQGRNTIYF
NA	TRBV7-6	15	TRBJ1-2	CASTPQGTLNYGYTF
NA	TRBV27	15	TRBJ2-5	CASRLGQGARETQYF
once	TRBV7-9	16	TRBJ1-1	CASSPSGTGGHTEAFF
NA	TRBV27	17	TRBJ2-7	CASSLRLRLGVSYEQYF
NA	TRBV6-6	15	TRBJ2-1	CASNPPAAPMDEQFF
NA	TRBV16	15	TRBJ1-1	CASSRPGTKNTEAFF
NA	TRBV13	15	TRBJ1-4	CASSWGTATNEKLFF
NA	TRBV11-3	12	TRBJ2-2	CASRRGSGELFF
NA	TRBV6-6	14	TRBJ1-2	CASSYSSGGDGYTF
NA	TRBV10-3	14	TRBJ2-7	CAIRLSGPSYEQYF
NA	TRBV28	14	TRBJ1-4	CATLRAGAYEKLFF
once	TRBV7-6	12	TRBJ1-2	CASSQRGGTQDF
NA	TRBV6-5	16	TRBJ2-5	CASSYSFIGSQETQYF
once	TRBV6-6	12	TRBJ2-1	CASSYRADWQFF
NA	TRBV5-5	18	TRBJ1-2	CASSEGFSKLGANYGYTF
NA	TRBV27	12	TRBJ2-7	CASSLNPYEQYF
NA	TRBV7-8	17	TRBJ2-3	CASSRSRGGGLADTQYF
NA	TRBV10-3	16	TRBJ1-3	CAISESMGLSGNTIYF
NA	TRBV7-9	14	TRBJ1-2	CASSRGGRIYGYTF
NA	TRBV14	17	TRBJ2-1	CASSQVTSGRFYNEQFF
NA	TRBV10-3	12	TRBJ1-2	CAIRTGDYGYTF